The clone carrying this T cell receptor (beta chain) was seen at least ten times. Its antigen is not identified. CDR1 is DFQATT, CDR2 SNEGSKA, per germline (reference sequence). This CDR3 is 13 amino acids long. V was trimmed by 1 base and J by 4 bases, leaving 8 bases between them. Each CDR3 protein is one row after TCRdb ran MiXCR on the 5' RACE reads. The data contain about 700,000 distinct CDR3 sequences, over 5% of them singletons. These data come from a study of identical twins. Study-wide findings and caveats: Fewer insertions characterized abundant cord blood beta clonotypes, whereas memory repertoires showed none.

The rearrangement joins TRBV20-1 to TRBJ2-1, with D maybe TRBD2 (6 bases). This sequence originates from a man aged 18 to 35 in good health. The sample taken for sequencing was naive T cells sorted from blood. The CDR3 is CSARVADYNEQFF. CDR3 nucleotides: TGCAGTGCTAGAGTAGCGGATTACAATGAGCAGTTCTTC.